This T cell receptor beta chain stems from a study of cytomegalovirus exposure and HLA in healthy donors. In the study overall: Among the roughly 400 genotyped donors, 81% were placed in the Caucasian-associated ancestry cluster. Findings and caveats of the study: There were several of the most significant clusters that appeared linked to common viral pathogens in a later analysis. Presence/absence comparisons presumed near-even sequencing depth among donors.

Researchers ran the PCR with 60 Vbeta and 13 Jbeta primers. Authors' data handling: Some 9.9 million shared chains were among approximately 87 million unique TCR beta chains counted in a later analysis. Data came from immunoSEQ multiplex PCR; TCRdb stores just in-frame clones and leaves some out. V, J and clone size reflect that table, while D and trimming were determined from the DNA. Here the sample spans approximately 160,000 clones, over 60% being singletons. This clone was detected only once. Its specificity is not known. The sequence came from a woman in her 30s in good health and CMV-seropositive. Input material: PBMCs.

CDR3 sequence reads: CASGGHEQYF. The CDR3 coding sequence is TGTGCCAGCGGGGGCCACGAGCAGTACTTC. J is TRBJ2-7 and V is TRBV2; TRBD1 is a possible D gene (6 bases). The length of the CDR3 is 10 residues. Trimming cost V 8 bases and J 5 bases, with 7 bases left between them. Germline loops: CDR1 SNHLY, CDR2 FYNNEI.